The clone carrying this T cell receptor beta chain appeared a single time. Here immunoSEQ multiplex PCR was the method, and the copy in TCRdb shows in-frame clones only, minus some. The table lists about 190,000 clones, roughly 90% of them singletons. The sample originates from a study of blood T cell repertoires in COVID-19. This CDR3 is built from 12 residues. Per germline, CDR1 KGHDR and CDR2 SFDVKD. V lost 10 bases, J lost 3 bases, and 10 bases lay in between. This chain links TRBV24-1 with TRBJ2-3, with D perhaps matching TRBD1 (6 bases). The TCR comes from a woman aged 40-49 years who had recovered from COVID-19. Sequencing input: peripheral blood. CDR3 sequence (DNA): TGTGCCACTGGACAGCTAACAGATACGCAGTATTTT. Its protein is CATGQLTDTQYF.